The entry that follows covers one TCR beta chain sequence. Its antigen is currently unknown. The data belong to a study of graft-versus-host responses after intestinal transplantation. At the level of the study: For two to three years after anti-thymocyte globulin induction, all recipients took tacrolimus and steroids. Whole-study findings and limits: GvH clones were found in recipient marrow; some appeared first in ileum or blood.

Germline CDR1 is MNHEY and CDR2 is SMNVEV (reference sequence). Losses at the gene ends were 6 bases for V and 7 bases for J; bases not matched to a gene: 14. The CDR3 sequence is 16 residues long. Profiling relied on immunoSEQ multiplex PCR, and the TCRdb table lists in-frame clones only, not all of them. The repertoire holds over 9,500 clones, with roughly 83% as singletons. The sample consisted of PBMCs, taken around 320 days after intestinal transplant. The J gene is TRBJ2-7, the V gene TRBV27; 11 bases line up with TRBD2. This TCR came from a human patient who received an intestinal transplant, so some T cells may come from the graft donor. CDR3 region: CASSSRTSGPQGEQYF. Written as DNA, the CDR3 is TGTGCCAGCAGCTCTCGGACTAGCGGGCCGCAGGGGGAGCAGTACTTC.